A single sample gave rise to the 23 T cell receptor beta chains below, sequenced in a study of blood T cell repertoires in COVID-19. The repertoire was sequenced with immunoSEQ multiplex PCR; TCRdb's copy has only in-frame clones and lacks some. The table lists approximately 350,000 clones, roughly 90% of them singletons. Specimen: peripheral blood. Every receptor here comes from a man aged 35 to 55 with acute or convalescent COVID-19.

The chain uses TRBV30 and TRBJ1-2; tentatively, D is TRBD1 (6 bases). With 4 bases removed from V and 0 bases from J, the gap between germline ends came to 18 bases. This CDR3 region has 16 residues. The V gene's germline CDR1 is GTSNPN and CDR2 SVGIG (reference sequence). CDR3 region: CAWKSPGHGPNYGYTF. CDR3 nucleotides: TGTGCCTGGAAAAGCCCGGGACACGGACCTAACTATGGCTACACCTTC.

This chain uses TRBV27 with TRBJ1-2; D remains ambiguous. The CDR3 is 14 residues long. Germline CDR1 MNHEY, CDR2 SMNVEV (reference sequence). V lost 3 bases and J 4 bases, leaving 12 bases between the germline ends. DNA for the CDR3: TGTGCCAGCAGTTTTGGCAAGCTAGGCTATGGCTACACCTTC. This gives the protein CASSFGKLGYGYTF.

The count of this clone is one. The rearrangement links TRBV7-3 to TRBJ1-1; a weak D match, TRBD1 (6 bases). This CDR3 has 14 residues. Germline loops: CDR1 SGHTA, CDR2 FQGTGA. Trimming pared 0 bases from V and 4 bases from J, leaving 9 bases between. CDR3: CASSLTFRGTEAFF. The CDR3 region has the DNA TGTGCCAGCAGCTTAACGTTCAGGGGCACTGAAGCTTTCTTT.

The chain combines TRBV2 with TRBJ2-4, with a tentative D call TRBD2 (5 bases). In germline, CDR1 is SNHLY, CDR2 FYNNEI. V lost 3 bases and J lost 7, with 13 bases in between. The CDR3 totals 14 residues. This CDR3 is CASSEGLLGNIQYF. DNA of the CDR3: TGTGCCAGCAGTGAGGGCCTACTAGGCAACATTCAGTACTTC. Drawing the rest from reference TRBV2 and TRBJ2-4, the complete variable domain is EPEVTQTPSHQVTQMGQEVILRCVPISNHLYFYWYRQILGQKVEFLVSFYNNEISEKSEIFDDQFSVERPDGSNFTLKIRSTKLEDSAMYFCASSEGLLGNIQYFGAGTRLSVL.

The rearrangement uses TRBV28 and TRBJ1-6, with a possible D match to TRBD1 (5 bases). Per the germline V gene, CDR1 is MDHEN and CDR2 is SYDVKM. The CDR3 runs to 16 residues. V gave up 2 bases and J gave up 3 bases, with 11 bases separating them. As DNA, the CDR3 is TGTGCCAGCAGTTTAAGGCAGGGCAACTATAATTCACCCCTCCACTTT. This translates into CASSLRQGNYNSPLHF.

This clone was counted only a few times. The V and J genes are TRBV25-1 and TRBJ1-1, with TRBD1 matching over 8 bases. The CDR3 length is 14 residues. The germline gives CDR1 MGHDK, CDR2 SYGVNS. After removal of 6 bases from V and 1 base from J, the junction contained 4 bases not matched to a gene. The CDR3 spells CASRGTGPNTEAFF. DNA for the CDR3: TGTGCCAGCAGGGGGACAGGACCGAACACTGAAGCTTTCTTT.

The chain is built from TRBV2 and TRBJ2-1; TRBD2 might be the D (5 bases). CDR3 length: 15 residues. Trimming left V 2 bases short and J 9 bases short, with 17 bases between. Germline V gene data show CDR1 as SNHLY and CDR2 as FYNNEI. CDR3 DNA sequence: TGTGCCAGCAGTGAAAGGCTAGCCAGCGTTGCTGAGCAGTTCTTC. Translated, it gives CASSERLASVAEQFF.

The chain links TRBV20-1 to TRBJ2-7; D is possibly TRBD1 (6 bases). Trimming shortened V by 3 bases and J by 3 bases, and 12 bases separated the two germline ends. The CDR3 spans 13 residues. Germline V gives CDR1 DFQATT, CDR2 SNEGSKA (reference sequence). CDR3 sequence reads: CSASFTGYYEQYF. CDR3 sequence (DNA): TGCAGTGCTAGTTTCACAGGGTACTACGAGCAGTACTTC.

In this sample, this clone turned up a few times. The CDR3 bases are TGCGCCAGCAGCTGGGGGCCCACTAGCGGGGGAACCGGGGAGCTGTTTTTT. This codes for CASSWGPTSGGTGELFF. The chain links TRBV5-1 to TRBJ2-2, with TRBD2 matching 11 bases. The CDR3 has 17 residues. The V and J ends lost 3 bases and 5 bases, in that order; junction bases with no gene match: 9. Germline V gives CDR1 SGHRS, CDR2 YFSETQ.

The chain joins TRBV2 to TRBJ1-5; a weak D match, TRBD1 (6 bases). V was trimmed by 4 bases and J by 0 bases, leaving 16 bases between them. Germline V gives CDR1 SNHLY, CDR2 FYNNEI. This CDR3 region has 17 residues. Here the CDR3 reads CASSVSGAGYSNQPQHF. Here the CDR3 DNA reads TGTGCCAGCAGTGTTTCAGGGGCTGGTTATAGCAATCAGCCCCAGCATTTT.

This chain connects TRBV3-1 (or the pseudogene TRBV3-2) to TRBJ2-1; weak D call: TRBD2 (7 bases). Germline loops: CDR1 LGHDT, CDR2 YNNKEL (reference sequence). The V and J ends lost 0 bases and 4 bases respectively, with 13 bases between them. The CDR3 spans 16 residues. CDR3 DNA sequence: TGTGCCAGCAGCCAAGATAGGGGGGGGCCTTACAATGAGCAGTTCTTC. Its protein product is CASSQDRGGPYNEQFF.

This chain links TRBV11-2 with TRBJ2-1; D perhaps matches TRBD2 (5 bases). CDR3 length equals 15 residues. CDR1 is SGHAT and CDR2 is FQNNGV in the germline V gene. The V end lost 5 bases, the J end lost 4 bases, and 15 bases lay between the germline ends. The CDR3, as DNA: TGTGCCAGCAGCCAACAACCGGGGTCTTACAATGAGCAGTTCTTC. This translates into CASSQQPGSYNEQFF.

V is TRBV20-1 and J is TRBJ1-2, with unresolved D. CDR1 is DFQATT, CDR2 SNEGSKA, per germline (reference sequence). The CDR3 length is 11 residues. V lost 6 bases and J lost 9, with 14 bases in between. The CDR3, as DNA: TGCAGTGCGTCTGACGGGAGGAGCTACACCTTC. Translating gives CSASDGRSYTF.

The chain carries TRBV30 and TRBJ1-3; tentative D call: TRBD1 (6 bases). Germline V gene sequence: CDR1 GTSNPN, CDR2 SVGIG (reference sequence). The CDR3 consists of 14 residues. Trimming took off 0 bases at V and 2 bases at J, with 8 bases between the two ends. CDR3 in amino acids: CAWSVQGTGNTIYF. In nucleotides, the CDR3 is TGTGCCTGGAGTGTACAGGGTACTGGAAACACCATATATTTT.

The rearrangement links TRBV18 to TRBJ2-2, with TRBD1 as a possible D gene (6 bases). There are 15 residues in the CDR3. CDR1 is KGHSH and CDR2 is LQKENI in the germline V gene. Trimming left V 0 bases short and J 6 bases short, with 11 bases between. Written as DNA, the CDR3 is TGTGCCAGCTCACCACCGTCACAGGGACCCGGGGAGCTGTTTTTT. This gives the protein CASSPPSQGPGELFF.

The chain links TRBV28 to TRBJ2-7; TRBD1 aligns across 8 bases. This CDR3 is built from 14 residues. Germline lookup yields CDR1 MDHEN and CDR2 SYDVKM. V dropped 6 bases and J dropped 6; count of bases not matched to a gene: 10. CDR3 in amino acids: CASRRTGSLREQYF. Here the CDR3 DNA reads TGTGCCAGCAGACGGACAGGGTCCCTACGCGAGCAGTACTTC.

In this sample, this clone turned up once. This chain joins TRBV4-1 and TRBJ2-7, with 9 bases that match TRBD1. This CDR3 spans 16 amino acids. Trimming at V came to 1 base and at J to 5 bases, leaving 9 bases not matched to a gene. CDR1 and CDR2 (germline): MGHRA, YSYEKL. This CDR3 is CASSQAGRDRADEQYF. The CDR3 coding sequence is TGCGCCAGCAGCCAAGCAGGCCGGGACAGGGCCGACGAGCAGTACTTC.

Comment on this clone: Distinct nucleotide sequences in the sample also encode this CDR3. V usage is TRBV20-1 and J usage is TRBJ2-5; no clear D. CDR3 length equals 11 residues. Germline-derived CDR1 and CDR2 are DFQATT and SNEGSKA (reference sequence). V was shortened by 2 bases and J by 3 bases, with 4 bases between the two germline ends. CDR3 amino acids: CSARTEETQYF. As DNA, the CDR3 is TGCAGTGCTAGAACAGAAGAGACCCAGTACTTC.

The V and J genes are TRBV19 and TRBJ1-2; TRBD1 agrees at 7 bases. Germline V CDR1 and CDR2: LNHDA, SQIVND (reference sequence). This CDR3 has 14 residues. V gave up 5 bases and J gave up 5 bases; unmatched junction bases: 8. DNA of the CDR3: TGTGCCAGTAGTTTGCGACAGGGTTTATATGGCTACACCTTC. Its protein product is CASSLRQGLYGYTF.

V gene TRBV12-3 or TRBV12-4 combines with J gene TRBJ1-1; D not resolved. V shed 5 bases and J shed 6 bases, with 13 bases lying between them. This CDR3 has 13 residues. The DNA for the CDR3 is TGTGCCAGCAGTCAACGGGTGGATTCTGAAGCTTTCTTT. It is translated as CASSQRVDSEAFF.

The chain links TRBV5-1 to TRBJ2-7; D perhaps matches TRBD1 (5 bases). V lost 3 bases and J 3 bases, leaving 19 bases between the germline ends. Looked up from germline, CDR1 is SGHRS and CDR2 is YFSETQ. CDR3 length: 16 amino acids. The CDR3 DNA is TGCGCCAGCAGCTCCACTACGACCGGACATAACTACGAGCAGTACTTC. It codes for CASSSTTTGHNYEQYF.

The rearrangement joins TRBV4-3 to TRBJ2-2, with 7 bases matching TRBD1. Germline-derived CDR1 and CDR2 are LGHNA and YSLEER. V was pared by 2 bases and J by 4 bases, with 4 bases of the junction left unmatched. The CDR3 consists of 15 residues. In nucleotides, the CDR3 is TGCGCCAGCAGCCAATTGCCAGGGGGCACCGGGGAGCTGTTTTTT. Residues: CASSQLPGGTGELFF.

The table lists this clone with a few counts. This sequence joins TRBV28 and TRBJ1-5, with TRBD1 identical over 7 bases. The V and J ends lost 10 bases and 7 bases, in that order; junction bases with no gene match: 7. The CDR3 runs to 12 residues. In germline, CDR1 is MDHEN, CDR2 SYDVKM. This CDR3 reads CAIRQGTQPQHF. For the CDR3, the DNA is TGTGCCATAAGACAGGGTACCCAGCCCCAGCATTTT. The full variable domain, in which reference TRBV28 and TRBJ1-5 provide the parts outside the CDR3, is DVKVTQSSRYLVKRTGEKVFLECVQDMDHENMFWYRQDPGLGLRLIYFSYDVKMKEKGDIPEGYSVSREKKERFSLILESASTNQTSMYLCAIRQGTQPQHFGDGTRLSIL.